This TCR beta chain was captured by sequencing in a study of blood T cells in healthy people across ages. Study results and limitations: Changes seen in expanded clonotypes were possibly confounded by donor CMV status left unknown. Naive T cell percentage and TCR beta diversity correlated strongly.

In regard to this clonotype: Its cognate antigen is unknown.

A second PCR of 7 to 11 cycles used a sample-barcoded 5' primer and a J-beta primer mix. Sequencing recovered at least 2.5 million CDR3-containing paired-end reads from each sample. TCRdb redid the calling of the 5' RACE reads with MiXCR, one entry per CDR3 protein. The sample shows roughly 1.6 million distinct CDR3 sequences, 30% to 35% of them seen only once. Losses at the gene ends were 6 bases for V and 4 bases for J; bases not matched to a gene: 9. Germline loops: CDR1 MDHEN, CDR2 SYDVKM. This CDR3 region has 15 residues. Each sample had at least 6 million PBMCs isolated. Sequenced material: blood. The receptor was isolated from a woman between 25 and 40 years old in good health. This sequence joins TRBV28 and TRBJ1-2, with 9 positions matching TRBD1. The CDR3 coding sequence is TGTGCCAGCAGAACCACAGGGGGCGACGGCTATGGCTACACCTTC. Protein sequence: CASRTTGGDGYGYTF.